This note documents a single T cell receptor beta chain sequence. No antigen is known for it. One base away there is no much larger clone; base qualities are not given. This entry belongs to a study of T cell changes during pregnancy in multiple sclerosis (dated 2019 in TCRdb). For the study in its entirety: Changes in the T cell repertoire over the course of pregnancy were examined in this study in women with multiple sclerosis.

The library relied on the immunoSEQ multiplex PCR assay. The source is immuneACCESS, and TCRdb retained only in-frame sequences with V and J called. Part of the clones is not carried over; for the studies checked, unresolved V genes explain less than half of this, and the remainder is unexplained. This sample comprises fewer than 130,000 clones, approximately 93% of them detected only once. Approximately 3.5% of the sample is taken by the ten largest. This receptor was taken from a female donor with multiple sclerosis, enrolled in a pregnancy study. Source: peripheral blood, taken after pregnancy.

Here is the DNA: TGTGCCAGTAACCCTCGACAGTACAAAAACATTCAGTACTTC. Its coded protein is CASNPRQYKNIQYF. The chain is encoded by TRBV19 joined to TRBJ2-4; tentative D gene TRBD1, with 5 bases matching. Reading the germline V gene (reference sequence) gives CDR1 LNHDA and CDR2 SQIVND. From its cysteine to its phenylalanine, the CDR3 spans 14 amino acids. The CDR3 DNA has 42 bases and is translated from base 1. V sheds 7 bases and J sheds 3 bases, leaving 13 bases between their ends. Beyond the CDR3, the reference TRBV19 and TRBJ2-4 genes provide the residues; the full variable domain reads: DGGITQSPKYLFRKEGQNVTLSCEQNLNHDAMYWYRQDPGQGLRLIYYSQIVNDFQKGDIAEGYSVSREKKESFPLTVTSAQKNPTAFYLCASNPRQYKNIQYFGAGTRLSVL.